What follows is one T cell receptor (beta chain) and its context. The CDR3 length is 13 residues. Germline V lookup: CDR1 SGHTA, CDR2 FQGNSA. V was trimmed by 3 bases and J by 4 bases, leaving 9 bases between them. Lymphocytes (intraepithelial and lamina propria) were released by processing the graft tissue. This sample was included in a study of graft-versus-host responses after intestinal transplantation. Study details: Among the recipients, transplants were multivisceral, liver-intestinal, or isolated intestinal.

Libraries were prepared by immunoSEQ multiplex PCR; TCRdb keeps only in-frame clonotypes and omits some of them. The data contain fewer than 20,000 clones, over 70% of them singletons. This clonotype originated in a human patient who received an intestinal transplant, so some T cells may come from the graft donor. The gene calls are TRBV7-2 and TRBJ1-2; D remains ambiguous. Here the sequenced sample was ileum tissue, taken approximately 420 days after intestinal transplant. In nucleotides, the CDR3 is TGTGCCAGCAGCTTGTACAGCCTCTATGGCTACACCTTC. Translation gives CASSLYSLYGYTF.